The source of this TCR beta chain is a study of blood T cell repertoires in COVID-19. CDR1 is SGHRS, CDR2 YFSETQ, per germline. V shed 4 bases, J shed 0 bases, and the junction held 7 bases outside the gene matches. This CDR3 has 17 residues. Libraries were prepared by immunoSEQ multiplex PCR; TCRdb keeps only in-frame clonotypes and omits some of them. The data contain under 250,000 clones, approximately 85% of them seen just once; the ten biggest clones take up 2.4%. This TCR was recovered from a woman in her seventies with COVID-19, enrolled during active disease. Sequencing input: peripheral blood. V gene TRBV5-1 combines with J gene TRBJ2-1; 10 bases are a match to TRBD2. CDR3 DNA sequence: TGCGCCAGCAGCCCAGGACTAGCGGAGAGCTCCTACAATGAGCAGTTCTTC. It is translated as CASSPGLAESSYNEQFF. Using reference TRBV5-1 and TRBJ2-1 for the parts outside the CDR3, the full variable domain is KAGVTQTPRYLIKTRGQQVTLSCSPISGHRSVSWYQQTPGQGLQFLFEYFSETQRNKGNFPGRFSGRQFSNSRSEMNVSTLELGDSALYLCASSPGLAESSYNEQFFGPGTRLTVL.